This record covers a single TCR beta chain. The specificity of this receptor is unknown. Within one base of it there is no much larger clone, and no base qualities were kept. The entry originates in a study of identifying expanded T cells in peripheral blood (dated by TCRdb to the late 2010s). Study-level background: Technical replicates were generated by sequencing separate aliquots of the same genomic DNA pool, with four replicates compared pairwise. Study-wide conclusions, independent of this receptor: It was expected by the authors that biological variance in healthy repertoires might increase further over much longer intervals, such as months to years. For all healthy donors, the variance in clone template counts between two-week samples rose significantly as total template count increased. The binomial model flagged about 1.1 differentially abundant clones between technical replicates but about 16 over approximately 2 weeks and approximately 18 over around four weeks. The beta-binomial model significantly reduced the number of clones called differentially abundant and the false-positive rate across all healthy-donor time intervals.

The immunoSEQ Assay, which relies on bias-controlled multiplex PCR amplification of genomic DNA, was used to profile TCRbeta CDR3 regions. On the authors' methods: The absolute abundance of each unique TCRbeta CDR3 region was quantified after sequences were collapsed and filtered. Differential abundance was tested with two models: a binomial (Fisher-equivalent) model and a beta-binomial model that adds time-dependent variance fitted from healthy donors. Any clone with fewer than 5 combined templates was excluded, and a clone was called differentially abundant if its Benjamini-Hochberg FDR was below 0.01. The form v = (b*log(k)+a)^2 was used to model beta-binomial variance as a function of total template count across the two samples. TCRdb carries this immuneACCESS record with in-frame sequences only. Its versions omit some clonotypes, under half of them owing to an unresolved V gene in the studies checked, with the rest unexplained. That table furnishes V, J and clone size, whereas the DNA furnished D and trimming. This sample is represented by under 70,000 clones; about 89% of them were singletons. The ten biggest clones cover approximately 4.5% of the sample.

No immune events such as infections were documented for the healthy donors during the collection period. Time-dependent variance in a beta-binomial model of T-cell clone differential abundance was calibrated using healthy-donor blood repertoires as a training cohort. The training cohort comprised roughly ten healthy donors, 3 female and 7 male. Donor ages ranged from 29 to 64 years, with an average of roughly 46 years. Whole blood was collected from each healthy donor at three time points spaced approximately 2 weeks apart and obtained from a commercial supplier. For immunosequencing, genomic DNA was extracted from unsorted whole blood. As encoded in the germline V gene, CDR1 is MNHNS while CDR2 is SASEGT. Trimming costs V 3 bases and J 1 base, and their ends lie 9 bases apart. The CDR3 spans 15 residues, from the cysteine through the phenylalanine. The entry retains the CDR3 DNA only, 45 bases that are in frame from base 1.

What was sequenced was blood. This receptor chain uses TRBV6-1 and TRBJ1-4; matching of 6 bases hints at TRBD1 as the D gene. The TCR originated in a person between 18 and 70 years old in good health. The CDR3 region: CASSDLQGTNEKLFF. The bases read TGTGCCAGCAGTGACCTACAGGGAACTAATGAAAAACTGTTTTTT.